Shown below are 22 T cell receptor beta chains from a single sample sequenced in a study of CD8 T cells in ankylosing spondylitis. TCRdb fed the 5' RACE reads into MiXCR, producing one record per CDR3 protein. The table records about 200,000 distinct CDR3 sequences, roughly 13% of them present only once. Source material: blood, either unsorted or a sorted T cell fraction (not recorded which). These receptors were obtained from a male donor with ankylosing spondylitis or in good health (not recorded which).

The V call is TRBV9, the J call TRBJ1-2, with D possibly matching TRBD1 (5 bases). V was clipped by 0 bases and J by 0 bases, with 9 bases between them. This CDR3 spans 15 amino acids. Germline V gives CDR1 SGDLS, CDR2 YYNGEE. This chain's CDR3 is CASSVENRPNYGYTF. The CDR3 nucleotides are TGTGCCAGCAGCGTAGAAAACAGGCCTAACTATGGCTACACCTTC.

Only a few counts were recorded for this clonotype. Here the CDR3 reads CASSYTHREDDGYTF. In nucleotides, the CDR3 is TGTGCCAGCAGCTATACTCACAGGGAGGACGATGGCTACACCTTC. The chain recombines TRBV7-9 with TRBJ1-2; D may be TRBD1 (6 bases). The CDR3 is 15 amino acids. Trimming cost V 4 bases and J 6 bases, with 18 bases left between them. Germline CDR1 is SEHNR and CDR2 is FQNEAQ (reference sequence).

The V call is TRBV7-9, the J call TRBJ1-4; TRBD1 matches 8 bases. The V segment lost 5 bases and the J segment 5 bases; nucleotides outside the gene matches: 10. The CDR3 is made up of 16 amino acids. Germline assignment: CDR1 SEHNR and CDR2 FQNEAQ (reference sequence). CDR3 sequence: CASSPPGQGLNEKLFF. CDR3 DNA sequence: TGTGCCAGCAGCCCACCCGGACAGGGCCTAAATGAAAAACTGTTTTTT.

This chain uses TRBV4-1 with TRBJ1-1, with D unclear. Germline values: CDR1 MGHRA, CDR2 YSYEKL. This CDR3 is built from 12 residues. With 1 base removed from V and 6 bases from J, the gap between germline ends came to 6 bases. The CDR3 here is CASSQAPAEAFF. The CDR3 nucleotides read TGCGCCAGCAGCCAAGCTCCCGCTGAAGCTTTCTTT.

The chain employs TRBV2 and TRBJ2-7; D may match TRBD1 or TRBD2 (5 bases each). Between the trimmed V and J ends, which lost 7 bases and 2 bases, there was a span of 12 bases. The germline V gene has CDR1 SNHLY and CDR2 FYNNEI. The CDR3 consists of 13 residues. As DNA, the CDR3 is TGTGCCAGCACTGGGGACGTCCCCTACGAGCAGTACTTC. Residues: CASTGDVPYEQYF. Combining the CDR3 with reference TRBV2 and TRBJ2-7 gives the whole variable domain EPEVTQTPSHQVTQMGQEVILRCVPISNHLYFYWYRQILGQKVEFLVSFYNNEISEKSEIFDDQFSVERPDGSNFTLKIRSTKLEDSAMYFCASTGDVPYEQYFGPGTRLTVT.

This clonotype has only a few counts. The rearrangement links TRBV14 to TRBJ2-5, with D possibly matching TRBD1 (6 bases). With 4 bases removed from V and 5 bases from J, the gap between germline ends came to 11 bases. The CDR3 has 13 amino acids. CDR1 SGHDN and CDR2 FVKESK come from the germline V gene. The CDR3 DNA is TGTGCCAGCAGCCCTCAGGGGTGGGAGACCCAGTACTTC. Translating gives CASSPQGWETQYF.

This rearrangement joins TRBV12-3 or TRBV12-4 to TRBJ1-2; D gene uncertain. The CDR3 has 11 residues. Trimming stripped 2 bases from V and 4 bases from J, with 2 bases between. CDR3 residues: CASSLSYGYTF. DNA for the CDR3: TGTGCCAGCAGTTTATCCTATGGCTACACCTTC.

This clonotype has a handful of counts. J is TRBJ2-1 and V is TRBV20-1; D call uncertain. The germline gives CDR1 DFQATT, CDR2 SNEGSKA (reference sequence). This CDR3 comprises 14 residues. Trimming stripped 3 bases from V and 5 bases from J, with 14 bases between. CDR3 nucleotides: TGCAGTGCTAGCATCGGTTGGGAAAACAATGAGCAGTTCTTC. Protein sequence: CSASIGWENNEQFF.

The chain uses TRBV12-3 or TRBV12-4 and TRBJ2-1; D is uncertain. The V end was cut by 1 base, the J end by 3 bases, with 10 bases between. The CDR3 contains 15 residues. In DNA form, the CDR3 reads TGTGCCAGCAGTTTAGGAGGCGGTTTCTACAATGAGCAGTTCTTC. Its translation is CASSLGGGFYNEQFF.

This chain's CDR3 is CASGILSTDTQYF. The CDR3 nucleotides read TGTGCCAGCGGGATCCTTAGCACAGATACGCAGTATTTT. The chain uses TRBV27 and TRBJ2-3, with D unresolved. The CDR3 runs to 13 residues. Trimming left V 8 bases short and J 0 bases short, with 9 bases between. The germline gives CDR1 MNHEY, CDR2 SMNVEV (reference sequence).

This clonotype occurred a few times. The CDR3 sequence is CASPPSRLDQTEAFF. The CDR3 DNA follows: TGTGCCAGCCCCCCGTCGAGGCTGGACCAGACTGAAGCTTTCTTT. The chain joins TRBV6-1 to TRBJ1-1; D unclear. This CDR3 contains 15 residues. Trimming removed 8 bases from V and 5 bases from J, with 21 bases in between. Germline V gene sequence: CDR1 MNHNS, CDR2 SASEGT.

The chain links TRBV7-9 to TRBJ2-5; 13 nucleotides match TRBD2. CDR3 length: 16 amino acids. Germline-derived CDR1 and CDR2 are SEHNR and FQNEAQ (reference sequence). V shed 3 bases and J 3 bases; nucleotides not matched to a gene: 4. In DNA form, the CDR3 reads TGTGCCAGCAGCTTCACACTAGCGGGAGGGGAAGAGACCCAGTACTTC. Protein sequence: CASSFTLAGGEETQYF.

This clonotype was observed a handful of times. The rearrangement links TRBV7-8 to TRBJ2-3; 7 bases are a match to TRBD2. This CDR3 spans 16 amino acids. The J segment lost 0 bases and the V segment lost 1 base, leaving 4 bases of the junction unmatched. Germline CDR1 is SGHVS and CDR2 is FQNEAQ. In DNA, the CDR3 is TGTGCCAGCAGCTTAGGGGGGGGATCTAGCACAGATACGCAGTATTTT. As protein: CASSLGGGSSTDTQYF.

As to this clonotype: Compared with germline, one end of the junction differs, possibly owing to a read error. The chain has TRBV25-1 and TRBJ2-5; perhaps D is TRBD1 or TRBD2 (5 bases each). CDR1 MGHDK and CDR2 SYGVNS come from the germline V gene. This CDR3 is 11 amino acids long. DNA of the CDR3: TGTGCCAGCAGTTCGGGACCCCAAATCCACTTC. The encoded protein is CASSSGPQIHF.

This clonotype came up many times. The CDR3 DNA sequence: TGTGCCAGCAGCTTTGGGGGCTCCTACAATGAGCAGTTCTTC. This codes for CASSFGGSYNEQFF. V gene TRBV7-7 combines with J gene TRBJ2-1, with D possibly being TRBD1 or TRBD2 (5 bases each). This CDR3 has 14 amino acids. Trimming shortened V by 3 bases and J by 0 bases, and 6 bases separated the two germline ends. Germline lookup yields CDR1 SSHAT and CDR2 FNYEAQ (reference sequence).

V gene TRBV5-7 combines with J gene TRBJ2-1, with 8 bases identical to TRBD1. TRBV5-7 is assigned to the ORF class and has an uncertain function. This CDR3 is built from 15 residues. The V segment lost 7 bases and the J segment 1 base; nucleotides outside the gene matches: 7. The CDR3 loop reads CASGPGQGSYNEQFF. CDR3 coding DNA: TGTGCCAGCGGCCCCGGACAGGGTTCCTACAATGAGCAGTTCTTC.

This clonotype was seen ten or more times. The CDR3 sequence is CASSLQGAYNEQFF. DNA for the CDR3: TGTGCCAGCAGTTTACAGGGTGCCTACAATGAGCAGTTCTTC. V is TRBV12-3 or TRBV12-4 and J is TRBJ2-1; D perhaps matches TRBD1 (5 bases). Trimming removed 2 bases at V and 2 bases at J, with 7 bases between. This CDR3 has 14 amino acids.

V gene TRBV20-1 combines with J gene TRBJ2-1; TRBD2 is a possible D gene (5 bases). Germline-derived CDR1 and CDR2 are DFQATT and SNEGSKA (reference sequence). The V end was cut by 1 base, the J end by 7 bases, with 11 bases between. This CDR3 comprises 13 residues. CDR3 coding DNA: TGCAGTGCTAGAGGGCGTGGGAGAAATGAGCAGTTCTTC. Its protein product is CSARGRGRNEQFF.

V usage is TRBV27 and J usage is TRBJ2-7; D perhaps matches TRBD1 (5 bases). Trimming cost V 6 bases and J 3 bases, with 21 bases left between them. Germline V gene sequence: CDR1 MNHEY, CDR2 SMNVEV (reference sequence). CDR3 length: 16 amino acids. CDR3 loop: CASSPTLSDIHYEQYF. DNA of the CDR3: TGTGCCAGCAGCCCAACTTTATCGGACATCCACTACGAGCAGTACTTC.

The chain carries TRBV7-8 and TRBJ1-2; tentative D call: TRBD1 (5 bases). The CDR3 has 17 residues. Germline values: CDR1 SGHVS, CDR2 FQNEAQ. Trimming removed 5 bases at V and 0 bases at J, with 19 bases between. The CDR3 protein is CASSQSGRAYSNYGYTF. The DNA for the CDR3 is TGTGCCAGCAGCCAATCCGGCAGGGCGTACTCTAACTATGGCTACACCTTC.

The rearrangement links TRBV9 to TRBJ1-1; D unclear. CDR1 is SGDLS, CDR2 YYNGEE, per germline. Trimming shortened V by 0 bases and J by 1 base, and 7 bases separated the two germline ends. The CDR3 totals 14 residues. This CDR3 reads CASSVENTNTEAFF. Written as DNA, the CDR3 is TGTGCCAGCAGCGTAGAAAATACGAACACTGAAGCTTTCTTT.

This chain links TRBV3-1 with TRBJ2-2; 7 bases fit TRBD1. The CDR3 loop spans 13 amino acids. Looked up from germline, CDR1 is LGHDT and CDR2 is YNNKEL (reference sequence). Unmatched junction bases numbered 0, after V lost 1 base and J lost 7 bases. The CDR3 is CASSQAGGGELFF. The CDR3, as DNA: TGTGCCAGCAGCCAAGCAGGGGGCGGGGAGCTGTTTTTT. Full variable domain (rest looked up from reference TRBV3-1 and TRBJ2-2): DTAVSQTPKYLVTQMGNDKSIKCEQNLGHDTMYWYKQDSKKFLKIMFSYNNKELIINETVPNRFSPKSPDKAHLNLHINSLELGDSAVYFCASSQAGGGELFFGEGSRLTVL.